The clone carrying this TCR beta chain was detected a few times. This sample was included in a study of blood T cell repertoires in COVID-19. Study context: Sample material is recorded as cDNA or gDNA derived from T cells, B-cell-depleted T cells, or PBMCs.

The assay was immunoSEQ multiplex PCR, and TCRdb's table has in-frame clones only and misses some. The table shows about 160,000 clones, with about 74% occurring only once. Germline CDR1 and CDR2: MNHNS and SASEGT. Trimming cost V 2 bases and J 5 bases, with 15 bases left between them. The CDR3 totals 15 residues. V gene TRBV6-1 combines with J gene TRBJ2-5; possibly TRBD2 for D (6 bases). Sequences were obtained from peripheral blood. The clonotype originates from a man aged 60-69 years with acute or convalescent COVID-19. Here the CDR3 DNA reads TGTGCCAGCAGTGAATTTAGTAGTGGGAGGGAGACCCAGTACTTC. It yields the protein CASSEFSSGRETQYF.